The 26 T cell receptor beta chains reported below all come from one sample, sequenced in a study of blood T cells in healthy people across ages (dated by TCRdb to between 2015 and 2016). Preparation of the library involved 5' RACE. TCRdb lists the instrument as Illumina HiSeq 2500. A second roughly 6 to 11 cycle PCR used a sample-barcoded 5' primer and a J-beta primer mix. TCRdb reran the public reads through fastp at Q25 and MiXCR, keeping productive beta chains. CDR3 protein duplicates are merged, each entry listing the most common genes and DNA. The sample profile shows 750,000 to 950,000 distinct CDR3 sequences; approximately 53% of them were found once. The ten largest clones capture about 42% of the sample. Material for sequencing was blood. These receptors were taken from a man at least 80 years old in good health.

The V and J genes are TRBV18 and TRBJ2-3; no reliable D call. V was pared by 3 bases and J by 4 bases, with 14 bases between. CDR1 is KGHSH, CDR2 LQKENI, per germline. CDR3 length equals 15 residues. DNA for the CDR3: TGTGCCAGCTCACCTGGGCGTCATGCGGCAGATACGCAGTATTTT. Its protein product is CASSPGRHAADTQYF.

The sample holds a few counts of this clonotype. This chain connects TRBV5-1 to TRBJ2-7; 8 nucleotides align to TRBD1. This CDR3 is built from 15 residues. Germline V lookup: CDR1 SGHRS, CDR2 YFSETQ. Losses at the gene ends were 3 bases for V and 2 bases for J; bases not matched to a gene: 7. CDR3 protein: CASSSGQGIPYEQYF. CDR3 nucleotides: TGCGCCAGCAGCTCCGGACAGGGCATTCCCTACGAGCAGTACTTC.

V usage is TRBV25-1 and J usage is TRBJ2-1; D call uncertain. V shed 4 bases and J shed 10 bases, with 11 bases lying between them. There are 12 residues in the CDR3. CDR1 MGHDK and CDR2 SYGVNS come from the germline V gene. CDR3 residues: CASSVVSWEQFF. The CDR3 DNA sequence: TGTGCCAGCAGTGTGGTCTCGTGGGAGCAGTTCTTC.

The chain links TRBV25-1 to TRBJ1-6, with a possible D match to TRBD1 (6 bases). The V and J ends lost 7 bases and 7 bases respectively, with 17 bases between them. Germline values: CDR1 MGHDK, CDR2 SYGVNS. The CDR3 runs 15 residues. The CDR3 spells CASTQGGAGNSPLHF. The DNA for the CDR3 is TGTGCCAGCACTCAAGGGGGAGCAGGGAATTCACCCCTCCACTTT.

Remarks on this clonotype: At one boundary the junction diverges from the germline segment, which might be a read error. The chain uses TRBV5-1 and TRBJ2-1; 12 bases fit TRBD2. Looked up from germline, CDR1 is SGHRS and CDR2 is YFSETQ. CDR3 length equals 16 residues. In DNA form, the CDR3 reads TGCGCCAGCATCTTGCTAGCGGGAGGGCCCCGGAATGAGCAGTTCTTC. Its protein product is CASILLAGGPRNEQFF.

This chain connects TRBV4-1 to TRBJ2-5; TRBD1 might be the D (5 bases). CDR3 length equals 17 residues. V dropped 2 bases and J dropped 5 bases, with 21 bases sitting between them. Germline V gene sequence: CDR1 MGHRA, CDR2 YSYEKL. The CDR3, as DNA: TGCGCCAGCAGCCAACCCGCCAGGGAAGGGTTCGGGGAGACCCAGTACTTC. Amino acids: CASSQPAREGFGETQYF.

This chain uses TRBV7-2 with TRBJ2-1, with 8 bases that match TRBD2. The germline CDR1 and CDR2 sequences are SGHTA and FQGNSA. V trimming: 0 bases; J trimming: 3 bases; junction bases outside the gene matches: 10. This CDR3 is 18 amino acids long. The CDR3 DNA reads as TGTGCCAGCAGCTTAGCGGGGTTGGCGGGAGGCCACTACAATGAGCAGTTCTTC. Protein product: CASSLAGLAGGHYNEQFF.

The sample holds one count of this clonotype. The J gene is TRBJ2-1, the V gene TRBV29-1; 8 bases are shared with TRBD2. Germline V CDR1 and CDR2: SQVTM, ANQGSEA. The CDR3 extends over 16 amino acids. Losses at the gene ends were 5 bases for V and 3 bases for J; bases not matched to a gene: 12. The CDR3 region has the DNA TGCAGCGTTTATCGGGAGGGCCTCGAGTACTACAATGAGCAGTTCTTC. Translation: CSVYREGLEYYNEQFF.

This clonotype was detected only a few times. The chain recombines TRBV28 with TRBJ1-6; TRBD1 is a possible D gene (6 bases). V lost 2 bases and J 8 bases, leaving 10 bases between the germline ends. The CDR3 totals 14 residues. From germline, CDR1 is MDHEN and CDR2 SYDVKM. The CDR3 bases are TGTGCCAGCAGTTTACGGACAGAGTATTCACCCCTCCACTTT. Translated, it gives CASSLRTEYSPLHF.

The rearrangement joins TRBV6-2 or TRBV6-3 to TRBJ1-2; unclear D gene. V dropped 2 bases and J dropped 0 bases, with 4 bases sitting between them. This CDR3 spans 13 amino acids. The germline V gene has CDR1 MNHEY and CDR2 SVGEGT. CDR3: CASSYQSNYGYTF. As DNA, the CDR3 is TGTGCCAGCAGTTACCAGTCTAACTATGGCTACACCTTC.

The chain couples TRBV25-1 to TRBJ2-7; D not certain. Germline V gene data show CDR1 as MGHDK and CDR2 as SYGVNS. The CDR3 is made up of 13 amino acids. V lost 4 bases to trimming and J lost 3 bases, with 10 bases between them. CDR3 nucleotide sequence: TGTGCCAGCAGTGGTATGCCGGTCTACGAGCAGTACTTC. It translates to CASSGMPVYEQYF.

This clonotype was seen only once. At one end the junction does not follow the germline gene, possibly because of a read error. The chain employs TRBV7-2 and TRBJ2-7; D is possibly TRBD2 (5 bases). The germline V gene has CDR1 SGHTA and CDR2 FQGNSA. The CDR3 spans 13 residues. The CDR3 DNA is TGTGCCAGCAGCGTAGCGCAGGTAGCGCCACAGTACTTC. Its protein product is CASSVAQVAPQYF.

The chain combines TRBV6-5 with TRBJ1-1; D is uncertain. The length of the CDR3 is 11 residues. V was trimmed by 7 bases and J by 4 bases, leaving 7 bases between them. Germline V CDR1 and CDR2: MNHEY, SVGAGI. This CDR3 is CASIRATEAFF. The CDR3 DNA reads TGTGCCAGCATAAGGGCCACTGAAGCTTTCTTT.

This clonotype has a handful of counts. The J gene is TRBJ2-1, the V gene TRBV29-1, with D unclear. The CDR3 has 15 residues. V was shortened by 2 bases and J by 3 bases, with 14 bases between the two germline ends. CDR1 is SQVTM, CDR2 ANQGSEA, per germline. CDR3 in amino acids: CSVESPRRIYNEQFF. The CDR3 DNA sequence: TGCAGCGTTGAATCCCCGCGACGGATCTACAATGAGCAGTTCTTC.

The sample holds many counts of this clonotype. The chain couples TRBV20-1 to TRBJ2-3, with no clear D. Trimming took 0 bases from V and 14 from J, leaving 18 bases between them. Germline CDR1 reads DFQATT; CDR2 reads SNEGSKA (reference sequence). The CDR3 spans 13 residues. The CDR3 nucleotides read TGCAGTGCTAGAGATCCCCGCCGTCAATACGCGTATTTT. This gives the protein CSARDPRRQYAYF.

The CDR3 nucleotides read TGTGCCAGCTCACCTGAGTCGGGCAATCAGCCCCAGCATTTT. As protein: CASSPESGNQPQHF. The chain employs TRBV18 and TRBJ1-5; D not certain. Germline V lookup: CDR1 KGHSH, CDR2 LQKENI. CDR3 length equals 14 residues. With 3 bases removed from V and 2 bases from J, the gap between germline ends came to 8 bases.

This clonotype has more than one count but fewer than ten. V gene TRBV6-5 combines with J gene TRBJ2-1; D may correspond to TRBD1 or TRBD2 (5 bases each). V lost 2 bases and J 4 bases, leaving 12 bases between the germline ends. CDR1 and CDR2 from the germline V gene are MNHEY and SVGAGI. This CDR3 spans 15 amino acids. The CDR3 reads CASSYRDGPYNEQFF. The DNA for the CDR3 is TGTGCCAGCAGTTACCGGGACGGACCTTACAATGAGCAGTTCTTC.

This clonotype was seen a few times. The rearrangement links TRBV4-2 to TRBJ2-1, with 7 nucleotides matching TRBD2. In germline, CDR1 is LGHNA, CDR2 YNFKEQ. V dropped 0 bases and J dropped 9; count of bases not matched to a gene: 11. The CDR3 totals 16 residues. The CDR3 loop is CASSQDSGAGAIEQFF. DNA of the CDR3: TGTGCCAGCAGCCAAGATAGTGGGGCGGGAGCGATTGAGCAGTTCTTC.

This rearrangement joins TRBV12-5 to TRBJ2-1; D uncertain. Trimming took 6 bases from V and 3 from J, leaving 12 bases between them. The CDR3 has 14 residues. Germline V lookup: CDR1 LGHNT, CDR2 FRNRAP. CDR3 nucleotide sequence: TGTGCTAGTGGGTCTGGCCAGAGCTACAATGAGCAGTTCTTC. It translates to CASGSGQSYNEQFF.

This chain uses TRBV5-1 with TRBJ1-5, with D possibly being TRBD1 (5 bases). The V gene lost 4 bases and the J gene lost 1 base, with 15 bases spanning the gap. The CDR3 loop spans 16 amino acids. The germline gives CDR1 SGHRS, CDR2 YFSETQ. CDR3 in amino acids: CASSPMPRDSNQPQHF. The CDR3 coding sequence is TGCGCCAGCAGCCCGATGCCTAGGGACAGCAATCAGCCCCAGCATTTT. Combining the CDR3 with reference TRBV5-1 and TRBJ1-5 gives the whole variable domain KAGVTQTPRYLIKTRGQQVTLSCSPISGHRSVSWYQQTPGQGLQFLFEYFSETQRNKGNFPGRFSGRQFSNSRSEMNVSTLELGDSALYLCASSPMPRDSNQPQHFGDGTRLSIL.

J is TRBJ2-5 and V is TRBV3-1, with D unresolved. The V end lost 0 bases, the J end lost 11 bases, and 16 bases lay between the germline ends. From germline, CDR1 is LGHDT and CDR2 YNNKEL (reference sequence). The CDR3 loop spans 14 amino acids. CDR3 in amino acids: CASSQDLVAHKQYF. CDR3 DNA sequence: TGTGCCAGCAGCCAAGATCTAGTAGCCCACAAGCAGTACTTC.

The V call is TRBV11-3, the J call TRBJ2-1, with 9 bases aligning to TRBD1. This CDR3 spans 14 amino acids. The V segment lost 4 bases and the J segment 5 bases; nucleotides outside the gene matches: 3. Germline lookup yields CDR1 SGHNT and CDR2 YENEEA. The CDR3 region has the DNA TGTGCCAGCAGCTCCCGGGACAGGGACAATGAGCAGTTCTTC. Translation gives CASSSRDRDNEQFF.

The chain uses TRBV20-1 and TRBJ2-7, with TRBD1 matching 8 bases. Germline V CDR1 and CDR2: DFQATT, SNEGSKA (reference sequence). This CDR3 spans 15 amino acids. Written as DNA, the CDR3 is TGCAGCGGTGGGCGCTGGCAGGGGGCGTCGCTCGAGCAGTACTTC. It codes for CSGGRWQGASLEQYF.

The CDR3 DNA is TGTGCCAGCAGCTCGCCCCGGGGCAGGGGAAGGATGAACACTGAAGCTTTCTTT. Its translation: CASSSPRGRGRMNTEAFF. The V and J genes are TRBV7-2 and TRBJ1-1; D perhaps matches TRBD1 (6 bases). This CDR3 has 18 amino acids. CDR1 SGHTA and CDR2 FQGNSA come from the germline V gene. Trimming took off 4 bases at V and 0 bases at J, with 21 bases between the two ends.

This rearrangement joins TRBV5-1 to TRBJ2-5; 9 bases align to TRBD2. V was clipped by 0 bases and J by 4 bases; unmatched bases: 10. The CDR3 extends over 17 amino acids. The germline V gene encodes CDR1 SGHRS and CDR2 YFSETQ. The CDR3 DNA reads TGCGCCAGCAGCTTGGGTCTAGCGGGATCGATCGGAGAGACCCAGTACTTC. This translates into CASSLGLAGSIGETQYF.

A few counts support this clonotype. The chain is built from TRBV5-6 and TRBJ1-1, with D hard to call. The CDR3 is made up of 14 amino acids. V was shortened by 4 bases and J by 3 bases, with 13 bases between the two germline ends. Germline CDR1 reads SGHDT; CDR2 reads YYEEEE. CDR3 DNA sequence: TGTGCCAGCAGCCCGTTTAGGCCTGACACTGAAGCTTTCTTT. This encodes CASSPFRPDTEAFF.